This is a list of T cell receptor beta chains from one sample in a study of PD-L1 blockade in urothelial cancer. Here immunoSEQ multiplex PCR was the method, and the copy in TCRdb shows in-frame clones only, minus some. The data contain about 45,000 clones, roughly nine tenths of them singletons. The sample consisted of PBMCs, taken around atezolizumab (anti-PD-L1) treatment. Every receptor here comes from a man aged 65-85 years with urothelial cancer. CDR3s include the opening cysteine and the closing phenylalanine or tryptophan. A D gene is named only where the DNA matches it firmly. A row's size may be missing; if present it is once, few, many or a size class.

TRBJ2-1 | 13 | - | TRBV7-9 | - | TGTGCCAGCAGCTTAGAAGGGGAAGGTGAGCAGTTCTTC | CASSLEGEGEQFF
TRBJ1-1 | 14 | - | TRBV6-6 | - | TGTGCCAGCAGTTACTCCCGGGGAAACACTGAAGCTTTCTTT | CASSYSRGNTEAFF
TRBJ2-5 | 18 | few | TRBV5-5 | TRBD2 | TGTGCCAGCAGCCTTAGGACTAGCGGGAGAGAGTACCAAGAGACCCAGTACTTC | CASSLRTSGREYQETQYF
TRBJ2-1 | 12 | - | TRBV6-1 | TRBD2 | TGTGCCAGCAGTGAGGGGGGGAAGGAGCAGTTCTTC | CASSEGGKEQFF
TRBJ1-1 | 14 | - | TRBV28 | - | TGTGCCAGCAGTGCCCGGACTGGCTACACTGAAGCTTTCTTT | CASSARTGYTEAFF
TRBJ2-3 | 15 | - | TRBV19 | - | TGTGCCAGTAGTATTATAGCGGCCAACACAGATACGCAGTATTTT | CASSIIAANTDTQYF
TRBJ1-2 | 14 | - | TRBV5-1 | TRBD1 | TGCGCCAGCAGCTTAGGGACAGGAGACTATGGCTACACCTTC | CASSLGTGDYGYTF
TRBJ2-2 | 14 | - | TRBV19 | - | TGTGCCAGTAGTAGCGGGTCCTACACCGGGGAGCTGTTTTTT | CASSSGSYTGELFF
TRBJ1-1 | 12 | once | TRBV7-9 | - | TGTGCCAGCATCCGGGGACTCACTGAAGCTTTCTTT | CASIRGLTEAFF
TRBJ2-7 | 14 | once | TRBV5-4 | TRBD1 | TGTGCCAGCAGTCCGGGACAGGGTAACTACGAGCAGTACTTC | CASSPGQGNYEQYF
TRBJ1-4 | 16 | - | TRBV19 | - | TGTGCCAGTAGTCGACCCCGGGACTCCCCAAATGAAAAACTGTTTTTT | CASSRPRDSPNEKLFF
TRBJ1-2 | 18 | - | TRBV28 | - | TGTGCCAGCAGTCCCCGTAATCAACTATACTCGGTTAACTATGGCTACACCTTC | CASSPRNQLYSVNYGYTF
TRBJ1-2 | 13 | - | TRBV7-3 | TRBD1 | TGTGCCAGCAGATCACAGGGGACCGATGGCTACACCTTC | CASRSQGTDGYTF
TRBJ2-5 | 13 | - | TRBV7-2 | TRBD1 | TGTGCCAGCAGGCAGACAGGGCAAGAGACCCAGTACTTC | CASRQTGQETQYF
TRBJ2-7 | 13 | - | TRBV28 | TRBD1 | TGTGCCAGCGCCACGGGACAGGCCTACGAGCAGTACTTC | CASATGQAYEQYF